One sample yielded the 31 T cell receptor beta chains listed below, sequenced in a study of T cell changes during pregnancy in multiple sclerosis. Using immunoSEQ multiplex PCR, the repertoire was profiled, and TCRdb retains in-frame clones only, with some absent. The profile shows around 69,000 clones, around 94% of them singletons. The sequenced sample was peripheral blood, obtained in the third trimester of pregnancy. Receptor source: a female donor in good health, enrolled as a control in a pregnancy study.

The chain recombines TRBV27 with TRBJ1-2; 9 nucleotides align to TRBD1. Germline V gene sequence: CDR1 MNHEY, CDR2 SMNVEV (reference sequence). The CDR3 is 14 residues long. J was trimmed by 6 bases and V by 3 bases; bases with no gene match: 5. The CDR3 loop is CASSLGQGLDGYTF. The CDR3 nucleotides are TGTGCCAGCAGTTTGGGACAGGGTCTAGATGGCTACACCTTC.

CDR3 DNA: TGTGCCAGCAGCCTGATAGCGGTTTCGACCACCGGGGAGCTGTTTTTT. It encodes CASSLIAVSTTGELFF. The V call is TRBV4-2, the J call TRBJ2-2, with D possibly TRBD2 on 6 matching bases. Germline assignment: CDR1 LGHNA and CDR2 YNFKEQ. Trimming shortened V by 4 bases and J by 4 bases, and 16 bases separated the two germline ends. This CDR3 spans 16 amino acids.

V gene TRBV9 combines with J gene TRBJ2-7; possibly TRBD1 for D (6 bases). This CDR3 contains 17 residues. Trimming took 3 bases from V and 6 from J, leaving 25 bases between them. Germline V lookup: CDR1 SGDLS, CDR2 YYNGEE. The CDR3 loop reads CASSAGTSDPTGGEQYF. CDR3 bases: TGTGCCAGCAGCGCCGGGACATCGGACCCCACTGGGGGCGAGCAGTACTTC.

As concerns this clone: This sample also contains other DNA sequences that code for the same CDR3. This sequence joins TRBV28 and TRBJ1-5, with a possible D match to TRBD1 (6 bases). The CDR3 runs to 15 residues. Germline V CDR1 and CDR2: MDHEN, SYDVKM. Trimming cost V 2 bases and J 2 bases, with 10 bases left between them. The CDR3 protein is CASSLVQGGNQPQHF. CDR3 coding DNA: TGTGCCAGCAGTTTAGTACAGGGAGGCAATCAGCCCCAGCATTTT.

This chain uses TRBV7-2 with TRBJ2-7; D possibly corresponds to TRBD2 (6 bases). The CDR3 is made up of 14 amino acids. Trimming shortened V by 8 bases and J by 12 bases, and 26 bases separated the two germline ends. Germline CDR1 is SGHTA and CDR2 is FQGNSA. DNA for the CDR3: TGTGCCAGCCTTACGGTGGGACTGGAAGTCACTCCGTACTTC. Translating it yields CASLTVGLEVTPYF.

The chain has TRBV4-3 and TRBJ2-2; tentatively, D is TRBD1 (6 bases). CDR1 LGHNA and CDR2 YSLEER come from the germline V gene. CDR3 length equals 15 residues. V was trimmed by 2 bases and J by 1 base, leaving 8 bases between them. The CDR3 region is CASSQRTENTGELFF. For the CDR3, the DNA is TGCGCCAGCAGCCAAAGGACAGAGAACACCGGGGAGCTGTTTTTT.

This clone occurred a few times. The V gene is TRBV18, the J gene TRBJ1-4; D gene unclear. Trimming cost V 4 bases and J 5 bases, with 14 bases left between them. CDR3 length: 15 residues. Germline V gene data show CDR1 as KGHSH and CDR2 as LQKENI. DNA of the CDR3: TGTGCCAGCTCACTGGGTGGCGGTTTAAATGAAAAACTGTTTTTT. Translating gives CASSLGGGLNEKLFF.

This chain links TRBV2 with TRBJ2-4, with 7 bases aligning to TRBD2. CDR3 length equals 14 residues. J gave up 11 bases and V 4 bases, and 11 bases lay outside the gene matches. Germline lookup yields CDR1 SNHLY and CDR2 FYNNEI. In nucleotides, the CDR3 is TGTGCCAGCAGTGTAGGGGCGGGAGCTACCCTTCAGTACTTC. Its protein product is CASSVGAGATLQYF.

V is TRBV7-9 and J is TRBJ2-3; 10 bases agree with TRBD2. This CDR3 is 15 amino acids long. J lost 3 bases, V lost 2 bases, and 2 bases had no gene match. Germline assignment: CDR1 SEHNR and CDR2 FQNEAQ (reference sequence). CDR3 DNA: TGTGCCAGCAGCTTACGGACTAGCGGTACAGATACGCAGTATTTT. Translation: CASSLRTSGTDTQYF.

The chain carries TRBV6-1 and TRBJ2-2; 9 bases line up with TRBD1. V trimming: 0 bases; J trimming: 4 bases; junction bases outside the gene matches: 0. The CDR3 is 15 amino acids. CDR1 MNHNS and CDR2 SASEGT come from the germline V gene. CDR3 sequence: CASSEATGGTGELFF. In DNA form, the CDR3 reads TGTGCCAGCAGTGAAGCGACAGGGGGCACCGGGGAGCTGTTTTTT.

The V gene is TRBV6-5, the J gene TRBJ1-2, with D possibly TRBD1 on 5 matching bases. This CDR3 is built from 14 residues. CDR1 and CDR2 (germline): MNHEY, SVGAGI. The ends were cut back, 5 bases at V and 2 bases at J, with 12 bases in the middle. The chain's CDR3 is CASSLLDSNYGYTF. The CDR3 DNA is TGTGCCAGCAGTCTCCTAGACAGCAACTATGGCTACACCTTC.

This chain links TRBV5-8 with TRBJ1-4, with 8 positions matching TRBD1. The CDR3 has 17 residues. Germline V gene sequence: CDR1 SGHTS, CDR2 YDEGEE. The V segment lost 4 bases and the J segment 6 bases; nucleotides outside the gene matches: 14. The CDR3 spells CASSRKGGTGDDEKLFF. CDR3 sequence (DNA): TGTGCCAGCAGCCGCAAGGGGGGGACAGGAGACGATGAAAAACTGTTTTTT.

V gene TRBV19 combines with J gene TRBJ1-2; tentatively, D is TRBD1 (5 bases). The CDR3 is 13 amino acids. V was shortened by 0 bases and J by 7 bases, with 9 bases between the two germline ends. Germline assignment: CDR1 LNHDA and CDR2 SQIVND (reference sequence). For the CDR3, the DNA is TGTGCCAGTAGTATAGACAGGGTCGGTGGCTACACCTTC. This gives the protein CASSIDRVGGYTF. Complete variable domain (other parts from reference TRBV19 and TRBJ1-2): DGGITQSPKYLFRKEGQNVTLSCEQNLNHDAMYWYRQDPGQGLRLIYYSQIVNDFQKGDIAEGYSVSREKKESFPLTVTSAQKNPTAFYLCASSIDRVGGYTFGSGTRLTVV.

This chain joins TRBV4-1 and TRBJ2-7; possible D gene TRBD1, 6 bases. The CDR3 covers 13 residues. Germline loops: CDR1 MGHRA, CDR2 YSYEKL. V was clipped by 0 bases and J by 3 bases, with 6 bases between them. CDR3 region: CASSQDRGYEQYF. The CDR3 DNA is TGCGCCAGCAGCCAAGACAGGGGCTACGAGCAGTACTTC.

This clone showed up just a few times. The chain uses TRBV27 and TRBJ2-1; 8 bases agree with TRBD2. The germline gives CDR1 MNHEY, CDR2 SMNVEV (reference sequence). This CDR3 comprises 16 residues. The V gene end was trimmed by 3 bases and the J gene end by 5 bases; junction bases not matched to a gene: 9. The CDR3: CASSFEWTSYNNEQFF. The DNA of the CDR3 is TGTGCCAGCAGTTTCGAGTGGACTAGCTATAACAATGAGCAGTTCTTC.

Only a few counts were recorded for this clone. The chain links TRBV19 to TRBJ2-5; a possible D gene is TRBD2 (6 bases). Trimming pared 1 base from V and 5 bases from J, leaving 11 bases between. Germline V lookup: CDR1 LNHDA, CDR2 SQIVND (reference sequence). This CDR3 is built from 14 residues. The CDR3 is CASSIVAGYETQYF. The CDR3 nucleotides read TGTGCCAGTAGTATAGTGGCGGGGTATGAGACCCAGTACTTC.

A single count supports this clone. V and J are TRBV6-1 and TRBJ2-1; TRBD2 is a possible D gene (5 bases). There are 11 residues in the CDR3. Trimming left V 4 bases short and J 13 bases short, with 11 bases between. Germline values: CDR1 MNHNS, CDR2 SASEGT. The CDR3 sequence is CASSGRDSQFF. In DNA, the CDR3 is TGTGCCAGCAGTGGTCGGGATTCTCAGTTCTTC.

This clone was seen only once. The chain carries TRBV7-2 and TRBJ2-1; TRBD2 aligns across 12 bases. CDR3 length: 16 residues. With V trimmed by 2 bases and J by 8 bases, 7 bases remained unmatched. Germline CDR1 SGHTA, CDR2 FQGNSA. The CDR3 DNA reads TGTGCCAGCAGCTTAAAGGCTAGCGGGAGGGTGGATGAGCAGTTCTTC. It specifies CASSLKASGRVDEQFF.

J is TRBJ2-3 and V is TRBV4-1; a possible D gene is TRBD1 (6 bases). The germline V gene has CDR1 MGHRA and CDR2 YSYEKL. Deletions cut 0 bases from V and 1 base from J, with 8 bases between. CDR3 length equals 15 residues. CDR3 in amino acids: CASSQEYRGTDTQYF. The CDR3 DNA reads TGCGCCAGCAGCCAAGAGTACAGGGGCACAGATACGCAGTATTTT.

The CDR3 bases are TGTGCCAGCAGCTTAATGGGACAAAGCTACGAGCAGTACTTC. The encoded protein is CASSLMGQSYEQYF. The rearrangement joins TRBV7-3 to TRBJ2-7; D possibly corresponds to TRBD1 (6 bases). The CDR3 spans 14 residues. The germline V gene has CDR1 SGHTA and CDR2 FQGTGA. Deletions cut 1 base from V and 3 bases from J, with 10 bases between.

J is TRBJ2-5 and V is TRBV30; 7 bases fit TRBD1. With the DNA end fitting TRBJ2-7 better, the J assignment may be wrong. This CDR3 spans 15 amino acids. Germline V gene sequence: CDR1 GTSNPN, CDR2 SVGIG (reference sequence). The DNA of the CDR3 is TGTGCCTGGAGTCAGTTGGGACAGTTCTTCTACGAGCAGTACTTC. Translation: CAWSQLGQFFYEQYF.

The V and J genes are TRBV5-4 and TRBJ2-7, with D uncertain. Trimming cost V 0 bases and J 4 bases, with 5 bases left between them. CDR1 and CDR2 (germline): SGHNT, YYREEE (reference sequence). The CDR3 has 12 residues. CDR3: CASSLDLYEQYF. The CDR3, as DNA: TGTGCCAGCAGCTTGGATTTATACGAGCAGTACTTC.

The chain combines TRBV7-9 with TRBJ2-7; TRBD1 matches at 9 bases. Germline CDR1 reads SEHNR; CDR2 reads FQNEAQ (reference sequence). Losses at the gene ends were 1 base for V and 7 bases for J; bases not matched to a gene: 14. The CDR3 is 17 amino acids. CDR3 bases: TGTGCCAGCAGCTTAGGGACCGGGACAGGGACGCATGAGGAGCAGTACTTC. It encodes CASSLGTGTGTHEEQYF.

This clone was detected ten times or more. The chain joins TRBV9 to TRBJ1-1, with 9 bases matching TRBD1. This CDR3 spans 17 amino acids. In germline, CDR1 is SGDLS, CDR2 YYNGEE. V lost 3 bases to trimming and J lost 3 bases; unmatched junction nucleotides: 12. The CDR3, as DNA: TGTGCCAGCAGCGAGGGGCCGGGACAGGGAGGAGACACTGAAGCTTTCTTT. Its protein is CASSEGPGQGGDTEAFF.

The CDR3 DNA sequence: TGTGCCAGTAGTTTCCTGGCGGGATCGTCCACCATATATTTT. Its translation: CASSFLAGSSTIYF. The chain joins TRBV19 to TRBJ1-3; D unclear. From germline, CDR1 is LNHDA and CDR2 SQIVND (reference sequence). V was pared by 5 bases and J by 9 bases, with 17 bases between. CDR3 size: 14 residues.

V usage is TRBV4-2 and J usage is TRBJ2-1; TRBD1 might be the D (6 bases). This CDR3 comprises 19 residues. V lost 0 bases and J lost 4, with 22 bases in between. Germline values: CDR1 LGHNA, CDR2 YNFKEQ. CDR3 nucleotide sequence: TGTGCCAGCAGCCAAGATCAGGGACAACGGTCACTTACGTACAATGAGCAGTTCTTC. As protein: CASSQDQGQRSLTYNEQFF.

The chain carries TRBV27 and TRBJ1-2; 8 bases fit TRBD1. The CDR3 contains 14 residues. CDR1 MNHEY and CDR2 SMNVEV come from the germline V gene (reference sequence). The junction had 9 bases not matched to a gene; V was cut back by 5 bases and J by 7 bases. CDR3 amino acids: CASSTRTGNGGYTF. The DNA of the CDR3 is TGTGCCAGCAGTACCCGGACAGGGAACGGTGGCTACACCTTC.

The chain has TRBV30 and TRBJ1-5, with a tentative D call TRBD1 (5 bases). Germline V gene lookup returns CDR1 GTSNPN and CDR2 SVGIG (reference sequence). Trimming left V 2 bases short and J 5 bases short, with 16 bases between. This CDR3 has 15 amino acids. This CDR3 reads CAWSLRGPRDQPQHF. For the CDR3, the DNA is TGTGCCTGGAGTCTGCGGGGACCCCGGGATCAGCCCCAGCATTTT.

The J gene is TRBJ1-2, the V gene TRBV14; the D is unclear. Trimming took off 4 bases at V and 8 bases at J, with 17 bases between the two ends. Per germline, CDR1 SGHDN and CDR2 FVKESK. CDR3 length: 14 residues. This CDR3 reads CASSLKREGLGYTF. CDR3 DNA: TGTGCCAGCAGCCTAAAGAGGGAGGGTCTGGGCTACACCTTC.

The chain has TRBV29-1 and TRBJ2-7, with D tentatively TRBD1 (5 bases). V shed 3 bases and J shed 5 bases, with 8 bases lying between them. The V gene's germline CDR1 is SQVTM and CDR2 ANQGSEA. The CDR3 covers 11 residues. CDR3 protein: CSVEETDEQYF. The DNA for the CDR3 is TGCAGCGTTGAGGAGACAGACGAGCAGTACTTC.

The J gene is TRBJ2-5, the V gene TRBV11-1; 8 nucleotides line up with TRBD2. CDR3 size: 16 residues. In germline, CDR1 is SGHAT, CDR2 FQDESV (reference sequence). After removal of 5 bases from V and 5 bases from J, the junction contained 13 bases not matched to a gene. CDR3 bases: TGTGCCAGCAGCCAATCGGAGCGGGAGTCGGAGGAGACCCAGTACTTC. This encodes CASSQSERESEETQYF. The full variable domain, its missing parts supplied by reference TRBV11-1 and TRBJ2-5, is EAEVAQSPRYKITEKSQAVAFWCDPISGHATLYWYRQILGQGPELLVQFQDESVVDDSQLPKDRFSAERLKGVDSTLKIQPAELGDSAMYLCASSQSERESEETQYFGPGTRLLVL.